Listed below are T cell receptor beta chains from one sample, sequenced in a study of blood T cell repertoires in COVID-19. Sequenced by immunoSEQ multiplex PCR; TCRdb stores in-frame clones only, minus some. The sample lists 180,000 or so clones, about 90% occurring once. The material sequenced was peripheral blood. Receptor source: a man aged 40-55 years with active or convalescent COVID-19. Both conserved end residues are part of each CDR3. D genes are given only for firm matches. Only some rows state a clone size, as once, few, many or a class for expanded clones.

d_gene	abundance	v_gene	j_gene	CDR3aa	CDR3nt
TRBD2	NA	TRBV7-8	TRBJ2-1	CASSISGGPSYNEQFF	TGTGCCAGCAGCATTAGCGGGGGTCCCTCCTACAATGAGCAGTTCTTC
TRBD1	NA	TRBV19	TRBJ1-2	CASNPSCPGQGALGYGYTF	TGTGCCAGTAACCCCTCTTGTCCGGGACAGGGGGCGCTTGGCTATGGCTACACCTTC
TRBD1	NA	TRBV6-1	TRBJ2-3	CASSGQGVKTGTDTQYF	TGTGCCAGCAGTGGACAGGGGGTCAAGACTGGCACAGATACGCAGTATTTT
NA	NA	TRBV7-2	TRBJ2-2	CASRARASSTGELFF	TGTGCCAGCAGAGCGAGGGCTAGCTCGACCGGGGAGCTGTTTTTT
TRBD2	NA	TRBV9	TRBJ2-1	CASSPWLAGGYNEQFF	TGTGCCAGCAGCCCTTGGCTCGCGGGGGGGTACAATGAGCAGTTCTTC
TRBD2	NA	TRBV11-2	TRBJ2-4	CASSLGRGGRKNIQYF	TGTGCCAGCAGCTTAGGTCGGGGGGGCCGAAAAAACATTCAGTACTTC
TRBD1	NA	TRBV14	TRBJ1-5	CASSLDRGRRENQPQHF	TGTGCCAGCAGCCTGGACAGGGGAAGAAGAGAGAATCAGCCCCAGCATTTT
NA	once	TRBV5-1	TRBJ2-2	CASDPETPAGNTGELFF	TGCGCCAGCGATCCCGAGACGCCAGCGGGGAACACCGGGGAGCTGTTTTTT
TRBD1	NA	TRBV20-1	TRBJ2-2	CSASPGTGYTGELFF	TGCAGTGCCAGTCCCGGGACAGGGTACACCGGGGAGCTGTTTTTT
NA	NA	TRBV7-3	TRBJ2-7	CASSSDPPGSYEQYF	TGTGCCAGCAGCTCTGACCCCCCGGGCTCCTACGAGCAGTACTTC
TRBD1	NA	TRBV25-1	TRBJ1-1	CASSEKTGANREAFF	TGTGCCAGCAGTGAGAAGACAGGGGCGAATAGGGAAGCTTTCTTT
TRBD1	NA	TRBV2	TRBJ1-1	CASSGTGGITEAFF	TGTGCCAGCAGTGGGACAGGGGGGATCACTGAAGCTTTCTTT
TRBD1	NA	TRBV11-2	TRBJ2-1	CASSLGGQDRFFSYNEQFF	TGTGCCAGCAGCTTAGGAGGACAGGACCGATTCTTCTCCTACAATGAGCAGTTCTTC